Many counts were recorded for the clone carrying this T cell receptor (beta chain). Germline V gene sequence: CDR1 MNHEY, CDR2 SMNVEV (reference sequence). The V and J ends lost 6 bases and 2 bases respectively, with 11 bases between them. CDR3 size: 13 residues. The sample originates from a study of early T cells in non-severe SARS-CoV-2 infection. TCRdb re-analysed the 5' RACE reads in MiXCR, keeping a single row per CDR3 protein. The repertoire includes tens of thousands of distinct CDR3 sequences, around 5.8% of them detected once, and roughly 4.4% sits in the top ten. This sequence joins TRBV27 and TRBJ2-7, with D perhaps TRBD1 (6 bases). This TCR came from an adult who was a healthcare worker with PCR-confirmed SARS-CoV-2 infection or an uninfected control (not recorded which). Sequenced here: whole blood, sampled at baseline. The chain's CDR3 is CASSPTGTYEQYF. The CDR3 nucleotides are TGTGCCAGCAGCCCGACAGGTACCTACGAGCAGTACTTC.